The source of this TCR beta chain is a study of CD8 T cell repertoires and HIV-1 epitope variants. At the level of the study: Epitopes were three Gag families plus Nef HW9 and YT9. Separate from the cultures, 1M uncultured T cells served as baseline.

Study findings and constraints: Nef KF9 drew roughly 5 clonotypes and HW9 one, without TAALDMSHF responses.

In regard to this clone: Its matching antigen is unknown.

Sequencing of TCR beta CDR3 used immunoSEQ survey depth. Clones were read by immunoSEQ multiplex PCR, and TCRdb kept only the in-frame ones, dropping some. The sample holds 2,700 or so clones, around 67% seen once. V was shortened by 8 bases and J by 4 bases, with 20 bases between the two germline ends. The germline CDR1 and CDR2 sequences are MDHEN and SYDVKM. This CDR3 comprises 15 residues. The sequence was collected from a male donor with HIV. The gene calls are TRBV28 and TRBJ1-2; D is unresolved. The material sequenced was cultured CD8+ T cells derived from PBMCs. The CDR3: CASSPWRVDVYGYTF. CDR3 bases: TGTGCCAGCTCCCCTTGGAGAGTTGACGTCTATGGCTACACCTTC.